Listed below are T cell receptor beta chains from one sample, sequenced in a study of blood T cell repertoires in COVID-19. Assay: immunoSEQ multiplex PCR; the TCRdb copy retains only in-frame clones and omits some. This sample carries over 200,000 clones, under 90% of them seen once, and the ten largest clones take 1.5% to 2%. Sequencing used PBMCs or T cells enriched from blood (not recorded which). These receptors originate from a man between 60 and 70 years old who had recovered from COVID-19. Both conserved end residues are part of each CDR3. Each record gives: V gene, J gene, D gene, clone size, CDR3 protein, CDR3 DNA. D genes are given only for firm matches. Where a row states a size, it is once, few, many or the class of an expanded clone; other rows omit it.

V: TRBV11-2; J: TRBJ1-2; D: .; size: .; CDR3: CASSKGAGWDYGYTF; DNA: TGTGCCAGCAGCAAAGGGGCCGGGTGGGACTATGGCTACACCTTC
V: TRBV24-1; J: TRBJ1-5; D: .; size: .; CDR3: CATSVGGGRNQPQHF; DNA: TGTGCCACCAGTGTGGGGGGAGGGAGAAATCAGCCCCAGCATTTT
V: TRBV12-3/TRBV12-4; J: TRBJ1-2; D: TRBD1; size: .; CDR3: CASSTRTGGYTF; DNA: TGTGCCAGCAGTACGCGGACAGGTGGCTACACCTTC
V: TRBV2; J: TRBJ2-5; D: .; size: .; CDR3: CASSLEKTQYF; DNA: TGTGCCAGCAGTCTTGAGAAGACCCAGTACTTC
V: TRBV18; J: TRBJ1-2; D: TRBD1; size: .; CDR3: CASSQGALKTANYGYTF; DNA: TGTGCCAGCTCTCAGGGGGCGTTGAAAACAGCTAACTATGGCTACACCTTC
V: TRBV5-1; J: TRBJ2-1; D: TRBD2; size: .; CDR3: CASSLGEGQIGNEQFF; DNA: TGCGCCAGCAGCTTGGGGGAGGGGCAGATCGGCAATGAGCAGTTCTTC
V: TRBV24-1; J: TRBJ2-4; D: .; size: .; CDR3: CATSQTGDPNIQYF; DNA: TGTGCCACCAGCCAGACGGGGGACCCAAACATTCAGTACTTC
V: TRBV5-6; J: TRBJ1-2; D: .; size: few; CDR3: CASSLRGTPVNNGYTF; DNA: TGTGCCAGCAGCTTGCGGGGGACCCCCGTTAACAATGGCTACACCTTC
V: TRBV20-1; J: TRBJ2-1; D: .; size: .; CDR3: CSASPQRFNEQFF; DNA: TGCAGTGCTAGTCCCCAGCGGTTCAATGAGCAGTTCTTC
V: TRBV18; J: TRBJ2-5; D: TRBD2; size: .; CDR3: CASSPPAGGETQYF; DNA: TGTGCCAGCTCACCACCTGCGGGAGGAGAGACCCAGTACTTC
V: TRBV3-1/TRBV3-2; J: TRBJ1-1; D: .; size: .; CDR3: CASKVTGLETEAFF; DNA: TGTGCCAGCAAGGTTACGGGGTTGGAAACTGAAGCTTTCTTT
V: TRBV5-8; J: TRBJ2-7; D: .; size: .; CDR3: CASSLGINYEQYF; DNA: TGTGCCAGCAGCTTGGGTATAAACTACGAGCAGTACTTC
V: TRBV7-3; J: TRBJ2-1; D: TRBD2; size: .; CDR3: CASSRPSSGGPEIYNEQFF; DNA: TGTGCCAGCAGCCGCCCTTCTAGCGGGGGGCCGGAAATTTACAATGAGCAGTTCTTC
V: TRBV3-1/TRBV3-2; J: TRBJ1-6; D: .; size: once; CDR3: CASSQAGSDSPLHF; DNA: TGTGCCAGCAGCCAAGCCGGGTCGGATTCACCCCTCCACTTT
V: TRBV7-3; J: TRBJ2-1; D: .; size: .; CDR3: CASGTGAGVHNEQFF; DNA: TGTGCCAGTGGGACCGGGGCAGGGGTCCACAATGAGCAGTTCTTC
V: TRBV7-2; J: TRBJ1-5; D: .; size: once; CDR3: CASSLMSGYSNQPQHF; DNA: TGTGCCAGCAGCTTAATGTCGGGGTATAGCAATCAGCCCCAGCATTTT
V: TRBV9; J: TRBJ2-7; D: .; size: .; CDR3: CASSVGQGSEQYF; DNA: TGTGCCAGCAGCGTAGGGCAGGGGAGTGAGCAGTACTTC
V: TRBV28; J: TRBJ2-1; D: TRBD1; size: once; CDR3: CASSPTGGSYYNEQFF; DNA: TGTGCCAGCAGCCCCACAGGGGGCAGTTACTACAATGAGCAGTTCTTC
V: TRBV10-3; J: TRBJ2-1; D: TRBD2; size: .; CDR3: CAISEWGGGAYNEQFF; DNA: TGTGCCATCAGTGAGTGGGGCGGGGGAGCCTACAATGAGCAGTTCTTC
V: TRBV5-8; J: TRBJ1-1; D: .; size: once; CDR3: CASSVNRDTEAFF; DNA: TGTGCCAGCAGCGTTAACAGGGACACTGAAGCTTTCTTT
V: TRBV6-5; J: TRBJ2-5; D: TRBD1; size: .; CDR3: CASSWTGDTKTQYF; DNA: TGTGCCAGCAGTTGGACAGGAGATACGAAGACCCAGTACTTC
V: TRBV27; J: TRBJ2-1; D: TRBD1; size: .; CDR3: CASSLYGTARSYNEQFF; DNA: TGTGCCAGCAGTTTATACGGGACAGCCCGCTCCTACAATGAGCAGTTCTTC
V: TRBV12-1; J: TRBJ1-4; D: .; size: few; CDR3: CASSFEGAGEKLFF; DNA: TGTGCCAGCAGCTTTGAGGGGGCTGGAGAAAAACTGTTTTTT
V: TRBV27; J: TRBJ2-2; D: TRBD1; size: .; CDR3: CASSSRTGDTGELFF; DNA: TGTGCCAGCAGTTCTAGGACAGGGGACACCGGGGAGCTGTTTTTT
V: TRBV2; J: TRBJ2-3; D: TRBD1; size: .; CDR3: CASGTVQDTQYF; DNA: TGTGCCAGCGGGACAGTGCAAGATACGCAGTATTTT
V: TRBV9; J: TRBJ1-6; D: TRBD1; size: .; CDR3: CASSLTGADYNSPLHF; DNA: TGTGCCAGCAGCTTGACAGGGGCCGACTATAATTCACCCCTCCACTTT
V: TRBV2; J: TRBJ1-6; D: .; size: .; CDR3: CASSDSENSPLHF; DNA: TGTGCCAGCAGTGATTCGGAGAATTCACCCCTCCACTTT
V: TRBV7-2; J: TRBJ1-1; D: TRBD1; size: .; CDR3: CASSLGAGGTEAFF; DNA: TGTGCCAGCAGCCTCGGAGCAGGGGGCACTGAAGCTTTCTTT
V: TRBV11-3; J: TRBJ2-3; D: .; size: .; CDR3: CASSLSGLTDTQYF; DNA: TGTGCCAGCAGCTTGAGCGGGCTCACAGATACGCAGTATTTT
V: TRBV12-3/TRBV12-4; J: TRBJ2-7; D: .; size: .; CDR3: CASSRDGGYEQYF; DNA: TGTGCCAGCAGTCGGGACGGGGGCTACGAGCAGTACTTC
V: TRBV19; J: TRBJ1-2; D: .; size: few; CDR3: CASSKDRQANYGYTF; DNA: TGTGCCAGTAGTAAAGACAGGCAAGCTAACTATGGCTACACCTTC
V: TRBV5-6; J: TRBJ1-2; D: .; size: .; CDR3: CASSVTASNYGYTF; DNA: TGTGCCAGCAGCGTGACAGCGAGTAACTATGGCTACACCTTC
V: TRBV9; J: TRBJ2-1; D: TRBD2; size: .; CDR3: CASSPRSSGGPDEQFF; DNA: TGTGCCAGCAGCCCCCGGAGTAGCGGGGGTCCCGACGAGCAGTTCTTC
V: TRBV19; J: TRBJ1-1; D: .; size: .; CDR3: CASSPSQGLLRTEAFF; DNA: TGTGCCAGTAGCCCTAGTCAGGGGCTTTTAAGGACTGAAGCTTTCTTT
V: TRBV2; J: TRBJ1-6; D: TRBD1; size: .; CDR3: CASSGRDRGPYNSPLHF; DNA: TGTGCCAGCAGTGGGCGGGACAGGGGTCCCTATAATTCACCCCTCCACTTT
V: TRBV4-2; J: TRBJ2-5; D: TRBD2; size: .; CDR3: CASSLRLAGGQETQYF; DNA: TGTGCCAGCAGCCTTCGACTAGCGGGGGGCCAAGAGACCCAGTACTTC
V: TRBV19; J: TRBJ1-2; D: .; size: many; CDR3: CASSPGSNYGYTF; DNA: TGTGCCAGCTCCCCCGGGTCCAACTATGGCTACACCTTC
V: TRBV19; J: TRBJ1-2; D: TRBD1; size: .; CDR3: CASSTQGQGAYGYTF; DNA: TGTGCCAGTAGTACACAAGGACAGGGGGCATATGGCTACACCTTC
V: TRBV12-5; J: TRBJ1-2; D: .; size: .; CDR3: CASGLGHIGYTF; DNA: TGTGCTAGTGGACTTGGACACATTGGCTACACCTTC
V: TRBV6-1; J: TRBJ1-5; D: .; size: once; CDR3: CASSDPRAGNQPQHF; DNA: TGTGCCAGCAGTGACCCCAGGGCGGGCAATCAGCCCCAGCATTTT
V: TRBV18; J: TRBJ2-2; D: .; size: .; CDR3: CASSPPQGYTGELFF; DNA: TGTGCCAGCTCACCTCCGCAGGGGTACACCGGGGAGCTGTTTTTT
V: TRBV5-1; J: TRBJ2-3; D: TRBD2; size: .; CDR3: CASSLGLAGDTQYF; DNA: TGCGCCAGCAGCTTGGGACTAGCGGGGGATACGCAGTATTTT
V: TRBV6-2/TRBV6-3; J: TRBJ1-5; D: .; size: few; CDR3: CASSFVFGFQPQHF; DNA: TGTGCCAGCAGTTTTGTCTTCGGGTTTCAGCCCCAGCATTTT
V: TRBV20-1; J: TRBJ2-2; D: TRBD2; size: .; CDR3: CSASDGSGGAVGELFF; DNA: TGCAGTGCTAGTGATGGGAGCGGGGGGGCCGTCGGGGAGCTGTTTTTT
V: TRBV12-3/TRBV12-4; J: TRBJ2-5; D: .; size: .; CDR3: CASSFGGGETQYF; DNA: TGTGCCAGCAGTTTTGGAGGAGGAGAGACCCAGTACTTC
V: TRBV3-1/TRBV3-2; J: TRBJ2-1; D: TRBD2; size: .; CDR3: CASSRLADSYNEQFF; DNA: TGTGCCAGCAGCCGGCTAGCGGACTCCTACAATGAGCAGTTCTTC
V: TRBV5-6; J: TRBJ1-4; D: .; size: .; CDR3: CASSLPGGGNEKLFF; DNA: TGTGCCAGCAGCTTACCGGGAGGGGGTAATGAAAAACTGTTTTTT
V: TRBV7-2; J: TRBJ1-5; D: .; size: once; CDR3: CASSLRSNQPQHF; DNA: TGTGCCAGCAGCTTACGTAGCAATCAGCCCCAGCATTTT
V: TRBV10-3; J: TRBJ2-3; D: TRBD2; size: .; CDR3: CAISEGASGSTDTQYF; DNA: TGTGCCATCAGTGAAGGGGCTAGCGGAAGCACAGATACGCAGTATTTT
V: TRBV5-6; J: TRBJ1-4; D: TRBD1; size: .; CDR3: CARSGQVDEKLFF; DNA: TGTGCCAGGTCGGGACAGGTCGATGAAAAACTGTTTTTT
V: TRBV30; J: TRBJ1-2; D: .; size: few; CDR3: CAWSRGGANYGYTF; DNA: TGTGCCTGGAGTCGGGGAGGGGCTAACTATGGCTACACCTTC
V: TRBV7-9; J: TRBJ2-5; D: .; size: .; CDR3: CASSATSGTQYF; DNA: TGTGCCAGCAGCGCGACGTCGGGGACCCAGTACTTC